This passage covers 30 T cell receptor beta chains from one sample sequenced in a study of CD8 T cells in ankylosing spondylitis. TCRdb reanalysed the 5' RACE reads using MiXCR and keeps one entry per CDR3 protein. The profile shows 200,000 to 250,000 distinct CDR3 sequences, more than 9% of them singletons. Specimen: blood, either unsorted or a sorted T cell fraction (not recorded which). These TCRs come from a male donor with ankylosing spondylitis or in good health (not recorded which).

This clonotype appeared many times. J is TRBJ2-7 and V is TRBV7-2; D is unclear. CDR1 and CDR2 (germline): SGHTA, FQGNSA. The CDR3 extends over 13 amino acids. V lost 3 bases and J lost 5, with 11 bases in between. The CDR3 DNA reads as TGTGCCAGCAGCTTGGGTCCGGTCAACGAGCAGTACTTC. This codes for CASSLGPVNEQYF.

This clonotype was detected ten times or more. This chain uses TRBV29-1 with TRBJ2-1; D may be TRBD1 (6 bases). The germline V gene has CDR1 SQVTM and CDR2 ANQGSEA. The CDR3 covers 15 residues. V was cut by 3 bases and J by 1 base, with 13 bases left in between. CDR3 in amino acids: CSVEEPTGSYNEQFF. The CDR3 nucleotides are TGCAGCGTTGAGGAACCGACAGGATCCTACAATGAGCAGTTCTTC.

The chain links TRBV29-1 to TRBJ2-1, with 16 bases lining up with TRBD2. Germline V gene sequence: CDR1 SQVTM, CDR2 ANQGSEA. The CDR3 runs 12 residues. V dropped 4 bases and J dropped 14; count of bases not matched to a gene: 2. The CDR3 loop is CSVGGLAGGKFF. As DNA, the CDR3 is TGCAGCGTTGGGGGACTAGCGGGAGGGAAGTTCTTC.

This rearrangement joins TRBV6-1 to TRBJ1-5; no firm D call. Germline V gene data show CDR1 as MNHNS and CDR2 as SASEGT. With 4 bases removed from V and 0 bases from J, the gap between germline ends came to 7 bases. The CDR3 is 14 amino acids. The chain's CDR3 is CASSATYSNQPQHF. The DNA of the CDR3 is TGTGCCAGCAGTGCAACGTATAGCAATCAGCCCCAGCATTTT.

This clonotype has a count of ten or more. The rearrangement uses TRBV20-1 and TRBJ1-1, with TRBD1 matching over 9 bases. The ends lost 6 bases at V and 11 bases at J; junction bases unmatched: 10. CDR1 and CDR2 (germline): DFQATT, SNEGSKA (reference sequence). The CDR3 sequence is 12 residues long. Here the CDR3 DNA reads TGCAGTGCCCCACGGACAGGGGTTGAGGCTTTCTTT. Encoded protein: CSAPRTGVEAFF.

V and J are TRBV5-1 and TRBJ2-1; 9 bases fit TRBD2. Looked up from germline, CDR1 is SGHRS and CDR2 is YFSETQ. The CDR3 is made up of 16 amino acids. The ends lost 4 bases at V and 1 base at J; junction bases unmatched: 6. In DNA form, the CDR3 reads TGCGCCAGCAGCCCCTTGAGCGGGGGGTCCTACAATGAGCAGTTCTTC. This sequence encodes CASSPLSGGSYNEQFF.

A remark on this clonotype: An end of the junction differs from the germline gene, which may be a read error. The J gene is TRBJ2-2, the V gene TRBV11-2, with TRBD2 as a possible D gene (5 bases). The CDR3 contains 13 residues. The germline CDR1 and CDR2 sequences are SGHAT and FQNNGV. CDR3 in DNA: TGTGCCAGCTGCTTCGGGCACGCCGGGGAGCTGTCTTTT. Translated: CASCFGHAGELSF.

This sequence joins TRBV6-5 and TRBJ2-1, with D maybe TRBD2 (6 bases). This CDR3 has 12 residues. V lost 2 bases, J lost 9 bases, and 8 bases lay in between. Germline-derived CDR1 and CDR2 are MNHEY and SVGAGI. DNA for the CDR3: TGTGCCAGCAGTTACACGCGGGGTGAGCAGTTCTTC. It specifies CASSYTRGEQFF.

The gene calls are TRBV5-1 and TRBJ2-7; TRBD2 might be the D (5 bases). V dropped 4 bases and J dropped 3 bases, with 14 bases sitting between them. Germline CDR1 is SGHRS and CDR2 is YFSETQ. This CDR3 contains 14 residues. The CDR3 DNA follows: TGCGCCAGCAGCGCTGCGGGCACGGACTACGAGCAGTACTTC. It specifies CASSAAGTDYEQYF.

This clonotype appeared many times. A read error may account for a junction end that differs from germline. This sequence joins TRBV5-1 and TRBJ2-3; D remains unclear. Germline CDR1 and CDR2: SGHRS and YFSETQ. CDR3 length equals 12 residues. The CDR3 nucleotides are TGTGCCAGCAGCCCCTCCACAGATACGCAGTATTTT. Its translation: CASSPSTDTQYF.

This clonotype was seen at least ten times. This chain connects TRBV10-2 to TRBJ1-6; D might be TRBD1 (5 bases). The CDR3 runs to 13 residues. CDR1 WSHSY and CDR2 SAAADI come from the germline V gene. V lost 3 bases and J 6 bases, leaving 6 bases between the germline ends. CDR3 DNA sequence: TGCGCCAGCAGTGAACAGGTTAATTCACCCCTCCACTTT. This sequence encodes CASSEQVNSPLHF.

This clonotype was observed at least ten times. The V gene is TRBV7-9, the J gene TRBJ1-2, with D hard to call. The CDR3 runs to 14 residues. CDR1 and CDR2 from the germline V gene are SEHNR and FQNEAQ (reference sequence). Trimming stripped 6 bases from V and 0 bases from J, with 11 bases between. The CDR3 coding sequence is TGTGCCAGCAGGCCCAACAGTGCTAACTATGGCTACACCTTC. Protein sequence: CASRPNSANYGYTF.

The sample holds many counts of this clonotype. This CDR3 is CASSWDRATEAFF. In nucleotides, the CDR3 is TGTGCCAGCAGTTGGGACAGGGCCACTGAAGCTTTCTTT. V and J are TRBV27 and TRBJ1-1, with TRBD1 identical over 9 bases. Germline trimming cut 4 bases from V and 4 bases from J; bases unmatched to any gene: 1. The germline CDR1 and CDR2 sequences are MNHEY and SMNVEV (reference sequence). CDR3 length: 13 residues.

This clonotype was recorded many times. This sequence joins TRBV5-1 and TRBJ2-1; 15 positions agree with TRBD2. CDR3 size: 17 residues. Germline loops: CDR1 SGHRS, CDR2 YFSETQ. V shed 0 bases and J 4 bases; nucleotides not matched to a gene: 2. The CDR3 nucleotides read TGCGCCAGCAGCTTGGGGACTAGCGGGGGGGCGTACAATGAGCAGTTCTTC. Its protein is CASSLGTSGGAYNEQFF. Combining the CDR3 with reference TRBV5-1 and TRBJ2-1 gives the whole variable domain KAGVTQTPRYLIKTRGQQVTLSCSPISGHRSVSWYQQTPGQGLQFLFEYFSETQRNKGNFPGRFSGRQFSNSRSEMNVSTLELGDSALYLCASSLGTSGGAYNEQFFGPGTRLTVL.

The sample holds many counts of this clonotype. The V gene is TRBV5-1, the J gene TRBJ1-4; D is unresolved. Trimming removed 9 bases from V and 2 bases from J, with 11 bases in between. In germline, CDR1 is SGHRS, CDR2 YFSETQ. The CDR3 has 13 residues. CDR3 loop: CANSTQTNEKLFF. The CDR3 nucleotides are TGCGCCAACTCAACCCAGACTAATGAAAAACTGTTTTTT.

This chain connects TRBV2 to TRBJ2-5; possible D gene TRBD2, 6 bases. Germline V gives CDR1 SNHLY, CDR2 FYNNEI. CDR3 length equals 14 residues. Trimming stripped 0 bases from V and 6 bases from J, with 11 bases between. The CDR3 region is CASSEARTTKTQYF. For the CDR3, the DNA is TGTGCCAGCAGTGAAGCTCGGACTACCAAGACCCAGTACTTC.

The chain couples TRBV30 to TRBJ1-6; D remains unclear. Germline CDR1 is GTSNPN and CDR2 is SVGIG (reference sequence). V was clipped by 3 bases and J by 10 bases, with 13 bases between them. This CDR3 is 13 amino acids long. In DNA form, the CDR3 reads TGTGCCTGGAGATACGGGTTGGAGTCACCCCTCCACTTT. Residues: CAWRYGLESPLHF.

This clonotype occurred many times. The V gene is TRBV13, the J gene TRBJ2-2; 10 bases are a match to TRBD2. Germline lookup yields CDR1 PRHDT and CDR2 FYEKMQ (reference sequence). CDR3 length equals 15 residues. The trim removed 5 bases at V and 7 bases at J, leaving 7 bases unmatched. CDR3: CASSPSGGLVGELFF. CDR3 bases: TGTGCCAGCAGCCCTAGCGGGGGTCTCGTCGGGGAGCTGTTTTTT.

In this sample, this clonotype turned up a few times. The chain uses TRBV5-1 and TRBJ1-2; D not certain. The CDR3 has 16 amino acids. Trimming left V 0 bases short and J 8 bases short, with 20 bases between. Germline assignment: CDR1 SGHRS and CDR2 YFSETQ. The CDR3 loop is CASSLDGTTDLWGYTF. Here the CDR3 DNA reads TGCGCCAGCAGCTTGGACGGTACAACAGACTTGTGGGGCTACACCTTC.

This clonotype was seen only a few times. The chain links TRBV24-1 to TRBJ2-7, with TRBD1 matching over 9 bases. Germline CDR1 is KGHDR and CDR2 is SFDVKD. Germline trimming cut 4 bases from V and 3 bases from J; bases unmatched to any gene: 6. This CDR3 has 15 residues. The CDR3 sequence is CATSDTQGASYEQYF. The CDR3 coding sequence is TGTGCCACCAGTGACACACAGGGGGCTAGCTACGAGCAGTACTTC.

This clonotype was observed a handful of times. The chain links TRBV2 to TRBJ1-5; 7 nucleotides align to TRBD1. Germline V gene lookup returns CDR1 SNHLY and CDR2 FYNNEI. The CDR3 has 14 residues. Trimming cost V 6 bases and J 2 bases; bases outside gene matches: 4. This CDR3 is CASRPDRGNQPQHF. The CDR3 nucleotides are TGTGCCAGCAGACCAGACAGGGGCAATCAGCCCCAGCATTTT.

As regards this clonotype: It may be a read error: a sequence one base away is much more abundant. The rearrangement uses TRBV7-9 and TRBJ1-5; D is ambiguous. CDR3 length equals 13 residues. V was trimmed by 5 bases and J by 10 bases, leaving 15 bases between them. Germline V CDR1 and CDR2: SEHNR, FQNEAQ (reference sequence). The CDR3, as DNA: TGTGCCAGCAGCCCGCAATCCAGTCACCCCCAGCATTTT. Residues: CASSPQSSHPQHF.

This chain connects TRBV19 to TRBJ2-3; 8 bases agree with TRBD1. The V and J ends lost 5 bases and 8 bases, in that order; junction bases with no gene match: 9. This CDR3 contains 14 residues. Germline CDR1 reads LNHDA; CDR2 reads SQIVND (reference sequence). CDR3: CASSPDRAIGTQYF. DNA of the CDR3: TGTGCCAGTAGTCCGGACAGGGCTATCGGTACGCAGTATTTT.

This chain joins TRBV6-2 or TRBV6-3 and TRBJ2-7; no clear D. The germline V and J ends were trimmed by 4 bases and 6 bases, with 13 bases remaining between them. Germline V gives CDR1 MNHEY, CDR2 SVGEGT. The CDR3 has 13 residues. The CDR3 spells CASSLVPYSEQYF. In nucleotides, the CDR3 is TGTGCCAGCAGTTTGGTTCCTTACTCCGAGCAGTACTTC.

This clonotype was detected ten times or more. The CDR3: CASSSSTGKTGELFF. The CDR3 region has the DNA TGCGCCAGCAGCTCGTCGACAGGAAAAACCGGGGAGCTGTTTTTT. The chain uses TRBV5-1 and TRBJ2-2, with D possibly matching TRBD1 (6 bases). V was clipped by 3 bases and J by 5 bases, with 14 bases between them. The CDR3 contains 15 residues. Germline V gives CDR1 SGHRS, CDR2 YFSETQ.

The V call is TRBV24-1, the J call TRBJ2-1; weak D call: TRBD2 (5 bases). Germline V gene sequence: CDR1 KGHDR, CDR2 SFDVKD. With 6 bases removed from V and 6 bases from J, the gap between germline ends came to 8 bases. The CDR3 totals 12 residues. The DNA for the CDR3 is TGTGCCACCAGTCGCGGGTTCAATGAGCAGTTCTTC. Amino acids: CATSRGFNEQFF.

This clonotype came up many times. The chain is built from TRBV5-6 and TRBJ2-1, with D maybe TRBD1 (6 bases). CDR1 SGHDT and CDR2 YYEEEE come from the germline V gene. The CDR3 length is 13 residues. V was cut by 0 bases and J by 9 bases, with 10 bases left in between. CDR3 in amino acids: CASSLAQGLEQFF. CDR3 sequence (DNA): TGTGCCAGCAGCTTGGCTCAGGGGCTTGAGCAGTTCTTC. Complete variable domain (other parts from reference TRBV5-6 and TRBJ2-1): DAGVTQSPTHLIKTRGQQVTLRCSPKSGHDTVSWYQQALGQGPQFIFQYYEEEERQRGNFPDRFSGHQFPNYSSELNVNALLLGDSALYLCASSLAQGLEQFFGPGTRLTVL.

This clonotype was observed many times. V is TRBV9 and J is TRBJ2-1; 15 positions match TRBD2. V was pared by 4 bases and J by 13 bases, with 9 bases of the junction left unmatched. The germline V gene has CDR1 SGDLS and CDR2 YYNGEE. The CDR3 totals 15 residues. The CDR3 bases are TGTGCCAGCAGCCCGGGACTAGCGGGGGGTCGGGGCCAGTTCTTC. Amino acids: CASSPGLAGGRGQFF.

This clonotype was observed at least ten times. The chain recombines TRBV7-3 with TRBJ2-4; the match to TRBD1 covers 7 bases. The CDR3 contains 16 residues. Germline lookup yields CDR1 SGHTA and CDR2 FQGTGA. After removal of 0 bases from V and 0 bases from J, the junction contained 2 bases not matched to a gene. The CDR3 here is CASSLTGGRAKNIQYF. DNA for the CDR3: TGTGCCAGCAGCTTAACAGGGGGCAGAGCCAAAAACATTCAGTACTTC.

V is TRBV6-1 and J is TRBJ2-7; the match to TRBD2 covers 14 bases. The V gene end was trimmed by 4 bases and the J gene end by 3 bases; junction bases not matched to a gene: 2. The length of the CDR3 is 15 residues. Germline V gene lookup returns CDR1 MNHNS and CDR2 SASEGT. DNA for the CDR3: TGTGCCAGCAGTGGGACTAGCGGGGGGTTCTACGAGCAGTACTTC. This codes for CASSGTSGGFYEQYF.